The present T cell receptor (beta chain) was sequenced within a study of shared clonotypes between healthy human individuals (dated by TCRdb to 2020 to 2021). General notes on the study: A few men and a couple of women, aged 18 to 49 years, made up the cohort. Per donor, three plates each were used for CD4 naive and CD4 memory, two for CD8 naive, and one for CD8 memory. To estimate repertoire size and how much clonotypes are shared between individuals, the study performed deep sequencing of blood TCR repertoires from roughly five healthy adults. Libraries were prepared and TCR repertoires were sequenced by different laboratories using diverse techniques, in order to increase sequencing depth and limit assay-specific biases. Each donor's leukapheresis produced roughly between roughly 0.85 and 9.5 billion PBMCs. The paper as a whole reports these results and caveats: Pairwise subsampling led to the expectation that sequencing depth would affect the degree of clonotype sharing among donors. Because the study included a small number of donors, the genetic and exposure-history diversity represented was limited. Roughly 5.2% of naive CD4, 3.5% of naive CD8, about 2.1% of memory CD4, and approximately 0.39% of memory CD8 clonotypes were shared across several donors. Sampling was restricted to blood, and TCR repertoires in tissue are likely to differ from TCR repertoires in blood. Even with the large sequencing depth, rarefaction of the sorted-subset datasets indicated that sequencing was incomplete. Naive subsets generally had larger estimated clonotype richness than memory subsets. Clonotypes shared by all four sorted-subset donors showed higher generation probabilities than non-shared clonotypes.

In regard to this clone: The antigen it binds to is not known. Per-base quality was not reported, and no clone a single base away is much larger than it.

CD8 naive samples consisted of CD45RO-negative cells that were positively selected for CCR7, yielding a CD45RA+CCR7+ population without TemRA cells. The donors were healthy, HIV-negative adults who had no recently reported acute infections or vaccinations. Only Caucasian adults living in Nashville, Tennessee, USA were represented among the donors. Blood was collected by leukapheresis, and PBMCs were isolated by Ficoll-Histopaque density gradient centrifugation and then cryopreserved in liquid nitrogen vapor phase. Analytical flow cytometry was used to check the purity and quantity of every magnetically sorted T cell population. Genomic DNA was isolated from each sorted fraction and quantified by UV absorbance on a Nanodrop 2000c. TCR CDR3 regions were amplified from genomic DNA by multiplex PCR using the deep immunoSEQ assay. Genomic DNA extracted from each cell subset was distributed evenly over all wells of several immunoSEQ 96-well plates, and each plate served as one replicate. For sorted subsets, each replicate PCR was loaded with 150 to 250 ng genomic DNA, equivalent to about 30,000 T cell genomes. The purified libraries were quantified using a Qubit 3.0 fluorometer, sized with a Bioanalyzer 2100, and then quantified again using the KAPA Library Quantification kit. Every immunoSEQ 96-well plate was sequenced on a dedicated single-read 150-cycle Illumina NextSeq 550 flow cell. In the original analysis: Because the immunoSEQ output included only junctional sequences and no quality scores, the filtering could not be the same as the filtering used for full-length reads. Sequences were annotated with PyIR, a Python wrapper for IgBLAST v1.9, and V/J genes and CDR3 were assigned using IMGT germline references. Any read was removed if the V/J assignment was weak (E-value above 1e-6), the CDR3 was missing, or the read contained stop codons, out-of-frame junctions, or ambiguous translated residues. V3J clonotypes were defined as sequences sharing an identical inferred V gene, J gene, and CDR3 amino acid sequence. Percentage overlap between repertoires was calculated by dividing the number of shared unique clonotypes by the size of the smaller repertoire. Three approaches were used to assess repertoire richness: RTK rarefaction, the Chao1 estimator, and Recon v2.1 estimates of unobserved clonotypes. OLGA was used to compute generation probabilities for all TCRbeta clonotypes that the gDNA method yielded from a handful of donors. Entries here come from immuneACCESS through TCRdb and include only in-frame sequences with V and J called. Some clones fail to appear in such tables; in the studies checked, an unresolved V gene covers under half of the shortfall, and the cause of the remainder is unknown. The DNA was the basis for D and trimming; V, J and clone size are from that table. This sample has under 1 million clones in its table, and 95% to 97% of those were observed once. Less than 0.25% of the sample is in the top ten clones.

V is shortened by 3 bases, J by 4 bases, and the region joining them spans 9 bases. The germline V gene encodes CDR1 SEHNR and CDR2 FQNEAQ (reference sequence). From the cysteine up to the phenylalanine, the CDR3 has a length of 13 residues. Only the CDR3 region is kept as DNA, spanning 39 bases read in frame from base 1. The TCR originated in a man aged 25-45 years in good health. In this chain, TRBV7-9 is recombined with TRBJ1-2, with the D gene uncertain. The material sequenced was naive CD8+ T cells sorted from blood. Taken with the paper, the label for cell subset or site translates to: CD45RA+CCR7+. The nucleotide sequence is given as TGTGCCAGCAGCTTGGGAGGTGGCTATGGCTACACCTTC. This yields the protein CASSLGGGYGYTF.